A selection of T cell receptor beta chains follows, all from one sample in a study of CD8 T cells in Susac syndrome. Each CDR3 protein gets one entry after TCRdb re-called the immunoSEQ multiplex PCR reads with MiXCR. The sample holds 130,000 or so distinct CDR3 sequences, 75% to 90% seen once. Sequenced sample: CD8+ T cells from PBMCs. All receptors derive from a human donor with multiple sclerosis. CDR3s include the opening cysteine and the closing phenylalanine or tryptophan. A D gene is named only where the DNA matches it firmly. The size field is filled for only some rows; it gives once, few, many or a size class.

D gene	clone size	V gene	J gene	CDR3 protein	CDR3 DNA
.	few	TRBV4-2	TRBJ2-2	CASSQDGSMNTGELFF	TGTGCCAGCAGCCAAGATGGGTCGATGAACACCGGGGAGCTGTTTTTT
.	few	TRBV6-2/TRBV6-3	TRBJ1-3	CASSYLGTGNTIYF	TGTGCCAGCAGTTACCTTGGGACTGGAAACACCATATATTTT
.	.	TRBV20-1	TRBJ2-1	CSANPRVMYNEQFF	TGCAGTGCTAATCCCAGGGTAATGTACAATGAGCAGTTCTTC
.	.	TRBV9	TRBJ2-1	CASSVGALAGGPYNEQFF	TGTGCCAGCAGCGTAGGAGCACTAGCTGGGGGACCTTACAATGAGCAGTTCTTC
TRBD1	.	TRBV27	TRBJ2-1	CATRQGPNNQFF	TGTGCCACCAGACAGGGGCCCAACAACCAGTTCTTC
.	.	TRBV28	TRBJ1-2	CASSFTGLFPYGYTF	TGTGCCAGCAGTTTTACAGGGTTATTTCCCTATGGCTACACCTTC
.	.	TRBV7-9	TRBJ2-1	CASSTPSSSEQFF	TGTGCCAGCAGCACTCCTTCCAGTTCAGAGCAGTTCTTC
.	.	TRBV13	TRBJ2-3	CASSQGRDTQYF	TGTGCCAGCAGCCAGGGGAGGGATACGCAGTATTTT
TRBD1	.	TRBV10-2	TRBJ1-2	CASSFSQGAYGYTF	TGCGCCAGCAGCTTCTCTCAGGGGGCCTATGGCTACACCTTC
.	.	TRBV3-1	TRBJ2-1	CASSPREFNEQFF	TGTGCCAGCAGCCCCCGGGAGTTCAATGAGCAGTTCTTC
.	.	TRBV12-3/TRBV12-4	TRBJ2-7	CASSLHRTLNEQYF	TGTGCCAGCAGTCTTCACCGGACATTGAACGAGCAGTACTTC
.	.	TRBV20-1	TRBJ2-3	CSAPEALAYADTQYF	TGCAGTGCTCCCGAGGCGTTGGCGTACGCAGATACGCAGTATTTT
.	once	TRBV10-3	TRBJ2-1	CATLKGGPSIDEQFF	TGTGCCACCCTCAAGGGGGGCCCATCAATCGATGAGCAGTTCTTC
.	few	TRBV5-4	TRBJ2-3	CASSSGGDTQYF	TGTGCCAGCAGCTCTGGAGGAGATACGCAGTATTTT
.	.	TRBV7-6	TRBJ1-1	CASSLGGGWNTEAFF	TGTGCCAGCAGCTTAGGCGGGGGCTGGAACACTGAAGCTTTCTTT
TRBD1	.	TRBV12-3/TRBV12-4	TRBJ2-2	CASRYRDRDSGWTGELFF	TGTGCCAGCAGATACCGGGACAGGGATTCGGGTTGGACCGGGGAGCTGTTTTTT
TRBD2	.	TRBV12-3/TRBV12-4	TRBJ2-1	CASRTTSHQFF	TGTGCCAGCAGAACGACTAGCCATCAGTTCTTC
TRBD2	.	TRBV7-6	TRBJ2-5	CASSLVPAASGGTTTYQETQYF	TGTGCCAGCAGCTTAGTTCCCGCGGCAAGCGGGGGGACAACTACGTACCAAGAGACCCAGTACTTC
.	.	TRBV5-4	TRBJ1-6	CASSSISRLGGSPLHF	TGTGCCAGCAGCTCCATCTCCCGACTGGGGGGCTCACCCCTCCACTTT
.	.	TRBV28	TRBJ2-5	CASSLLAGTNPGETQYF	TGTGCCAGCAGTTTATTGGCGGGGACCAACCCCGGAGAGACCCAGTACTTC
.	.	TRBV2	TRBJ2-7	CANRDGYYEQYF	TGTGCCAACCGAGACGGTTACTACGAGCAGTACTTC
.	.	TRBV9	TRBJ2-1	CASSVDPGGGNEQFF	TGTGCCAGCAGCGTAGATCCAGGGGGGGGCAATGAGCAGTTCTTC
TRBD1	.	TRBV29-1	TRBJ2-3	CSVNGQGRDTDTQYF	TGCAGCGTGAACGGACAGGGACGGGACACAGATACGCAGTATTTT
.	.	TRBV5-6	TRBJ2-7	CASSPGGYSYEQYF	TGTGCCAGCAGCCCTGGTGGGTACTCCTACGAGCAGTACTTC
.	.	TRBV20-1	TRBJ1-2	CSARSSYGYTF	TGCAGTGCTAGATCCAGCTATGGCTACACCTTC
.	few	TRBV6-5	TRBJ1-1	CASISDEAFF	TGTGCCAGCATTTCTGATGAAGCTTTCTTT
.	once	TRBV27	TRBJ2-7	CASSFGDHYEQYF	TGTGCCAGCAGTTTCGGGGATCACTACGAGCAGTACTTC
TRBD2	few	TRBV4-2	TRBJ2-7	CASSQIRGVGEQYF	TGTGCCAGCAGCCAGATCCGGGGGGTTGGCGAGCAGTACTTC
.	.	TRBV20-1	TRBJ1-1	CSAREDSYLDTEAFF	TGCAGTGCTAGGGAGGACAGTTACTTGGACACTGAAGCTTTCTTT
.	.	TRBV4-1	TRBJ1-4	CASSFSLRGGKEKLFF	TGCGCCAGCAGCTTTTCCCTTAGGGGGGGTAAAGAAAAACTGTTTTTT
TRBD2	.	TRBV3-1	TRBJ2-5	CASSQEAPLGRDIEETQYF	TGTGCCAGCAGCCAAGAAGCCCCCCTCGGGAGGGATATCGAAGAGACCCAGTACTTC
.	.	TRBV5-1	TRBJ1-1	CASSLSSGMATEAFF	TGCGCCAGCAGCTTGAGCTCAGGGATGGCCACTGAAGCTTTCTTT
.	.	TRBV28	TRBJ2-4	CASSLLIRDTENIQYF	TGTGCCAGCAGTTTATTAATCCGGGACACTGAAAACATTCAGTACTTC
.	.	TRBV29-1	TRBJ2-7	CSVVLSSSFSYEQYF	TGCAGCGTTGTTTTAAGTAGTTCCTTCTCCTACGAGCAGTACTTC
.	.	TRBV7-9	TRBJ2-3	CASSAPYLADTQYF	TGTGCCAGCAGCGCCCCCTATTTGGCAGATACGCAGTATTTT
TRBD1	.	TRBV27	TRBJ1-2	CASSLYPGQNSGYTF	TGTGCCAGCAGTTTATACCCGGGACAGAACAGTGGCTACACCTTC